These 28 T cell receptor beta chains were sequenced from one sample in a study of regulatory T cells in long-lasting Graves disease. Time point of the sample: newly diagnosed GD, antithyroid drugs for less than 3 months. RNA isolated from PBMCs was used to make the TCR library. For TCR beta, libraries came from iRepertoire HTBI primers and Arm-PCR of CDR3 regions. TCRdb redid the calling of the multiplex PCR reads with MiXCR, one entry per CDR3 protein. The data contain around 450,000 distinct CDR3 sequences, 15% to 20% of them seen just once; the ten biggest clones take up about 12%. The same data also contributed to another study, on T cells in Graves' hyperthyroidism and ophthalmopathy.

The sample consisted of peripheral blood mononuclear cells (PBMCs), taken at new diagnosis, from a patient treated with antithyroid drugs. The source is a man in his forties with Graves disease.

The chain recombines TRBV20-1 with TRBJ2-1; TRBD2 agrees at 10 bases. CDR1 and CDR2 (germline): DFQATT, SNEGSKA (reference sequence). V lost 5 bases, J lost 8 bases, and 12 bases stayed unmatched. CDR3 length: 15 residues. CDR3 coding DNA: TGCAGTGCTGGTCGCCTAGCGGGAGTTCGCGATGAGCAGTTCTTC. Protein product: CSAGRLAGVRDEQFF.

This clonotype was detected only a few times. The chain recombines TRBV9 with TRBJ2-3; tentatively, D is TRBD2 (5 bases). This CDR3 has 15 amino acids. Trimming removed 0 bases from V and 2 bases from J, with 10 bases in between. The germline gives CDR1 SGDLS, CDR2 YYNGEE. The CDR3 region is CASSVGGHYTDTQYF. CDR3 in DNA: TGTGCCAGCAGCGTAGGAGGGCATTACACAGATACGCAGTATTTT.

This clonotype was detected ten times or more. This chain uses TRBV6-1 with TRBJ2-7, with D possibly matching TRBD1 (6 bases). The CDR3 spans 15 residues. Trimming took off 5 bases at V and 5 bases at J, with 19 bases between the two ends. Germline V lookup: CDR1 MNHNS, CDR2 SASEGT. This CDR3 is CASSPTGLSPNEQYF. DNA for the CDR3: TGTGCCAGCAGTCCTACAGGGTTAAGCCCAAACGAGCAGTACTTC.

This clonotype was seen at least ten times. The V call is TRBV6-1, the J call TRBJ2-7, with D perhaps matching TRBD2 (5 bases). CDR1 is MNHNS, CDR2 SASEGT, per germline. Trimming took off 2 bases at V and 0 bases at J, with 14 bases between the two ends. The CDR3 is 16 amino acids. CDR3: CASSEYGSASSYEQYF. The CDR3 bases are TGTGCCAGCAGTGAATACGGTAGCGCGAGCTCCTACGAGCAGTACTTC.

The rearrangement uses TRBV24-1 and TRBJ1-2, with 9 bases fitting TRBD1. The V segment lost 5 bases and the J segment 9 bases; nucleotides outside the gene matches: 9. Germline V gene sequence: CDR1 KGHDR, CDR2 SFDVKD. This CDR3 contains 14 residues. CDR3 loop: CATSAGTGRFRYTF. In nucleotides, the CDR3 is TGTGCCACCAGTGCTGGGACAGGGAGGTTTCGCTACACCTTC.

The CDR3 region is CASRGGVPEAFF. DNA of the CDR3: TGTGCCAGTAGGGGAGGGGTCCCTGAAGCTTTCTTT. This chain links TRBV12-3 or TRBV12-4 with TRBJ1-1, with D possibly being TRBD1 (5 bases). The CDR3 is 12 amino acids. The V gene lost 9 bases and the J gene lost 6 bases, with 14 bases spanning the gap.

Points on this clonotype: An end of the junction does not agree with germline; a read error may underlie this. The chain joins TRBV11-2 to TRBJ2-5; the D call may be TRBD1 or TRBD2 (5 bases each). The CDR3 is 16 residues long. Germline values: CDR1 SGHAT, CDR2 FQNNGV. The CDR3 region is CASSPNYGTIQGTQYF. Here the CDR3 DNA reads TGTGCCAGCAGCCCTAACTATGGGACGATCCAAGGGACCCAGTACTTC.

This clonotype was seen repeatedly, ten times or more. The V call is TRBV6-2 or TRBV6-3, the J call TRBJ2-1, with D possibly TRBD2 on 6 matching bases. Between the trimmed V and J ends, which lost 2 bases and 4 bases, there was a span of 18 bases. The CDR3 is made up of 17 amino acids. Germline V gene sequence: CDR1 MNHEY, CDR2 SVGEGT. As DNA, the CDR3 is TGTGCCAGCAGTTACAGAAGCTGGGACGGGAGATACAATGAGCAGTTCTTC. Its translation is CASSYRSWDGRYNEQFF.

This clonotype has a handful of counts. CDR3 nucleotide sequence: TGCGCCAGCAGTGAGTCGCCAGGGTCAAATACGCAGTATTTT. Translating gives CASSESPGSNTQYF. The chain combines TRBV10-1 with TRBJ2-3, with D possibly matching TRBD1 (5 bases). With 0 bases removed from V and 7 bases from J, the gap between germline ends came to 11 bases. Germline CDR1 and CDR2: WNHNN and SYGVQD (reference sequence). The CDR3 is made up of 14 amino acids.

This clonotype showed up many times. V is TRBV12-3 or TRBV12-4 and J is TRBJ2-1; 12 bases are a match to TRBD2. With 3 bases clipped from V and 7 bases from J, the junction kept 4 bases outside the gene matches. The CDR3 has 15 amino acids. The CDR3 nucleotides are TGTGCCAGCAGTTTGACTAGCGGGAGCCCAAATGAGCAGTTCTTC. The encoded protein is CASSLTSGSPNEQFF.

The chain recombines TRBV10-3 with TRBJ2-2, with D perhaps matching TRBD1 (6 bases). Germline lookup yields CDR1 ENHRY and CDR2 SYGVKD. Trimming shortened V by 10 bases and J by 4 bases, and 13 bases separated the two germline ends. The CDR3 contains 13 residues. CDR3 bases: TGTGCCAGCAGAACAGGGAGCACCGGGGAGCTGTTTTTT. Translated: CASRTGSTGELFF.

Regarding this clonotype: A far larger clone is one base from this, pointing to a likely read error. This rearrangement joins TRBV6-2 or TRBV6-3 to TRBJ2-1, with 12 positions matching TRBD2. CDR3 length equals 15 residues. In germline, CDR1 is MNHEY, CDR2 SVGEGT. V lost 5 bases to trimming and J lost 3 bases; unmatched junction nucleotides: 2. The CDR3 spells CASSTLAGGYNEQFF. CDR3 sequence (DNA): TGTGCCAGCAGTACACTAGCGGGAGGCTACAATGAGCAGTTCTTC.

In this sample, this clonotype turned up many times. V gene TRBV6-5 combines with J gene TRBJ1-5, with D possibly TRBD1 on 6 matching bases. V lost 0 bases, J lost 6 bases, and 15 bases lay in between. CDR3 length equals 16 residues. From germline, CDR1 is MNHEY and CDR2 SVGAGI. DNA of the CDR3: TGTGCCAGCAGTTACTCTGCCCAGGGGAAAGGTCAGCCCCAGCATTTT. It specifies CASSYSAQGKGQPQHF.

This clonotype showed up just a few times. The genes are TRBV5-4 and TRBJ2-7; D might be TRBD2 (6 bases). The CDR3 covers 14 residues. V was clipped by 7 bases and J by 3 bases, with 17 bases between them. Germline values: CDR1 SGHNT, CDR2 YYREEE (reference sequence). The CDR3 sequence is CASSRGKLGYEQYF. The CDR3 DNA sequence: TGTGCCAGCTCCCGCGGGAAACTGGGCTACGAGCAGTACTTC.

About this clonotype itself: It may be a read error: a sequence one base away is much more abundant. The chain joins TRBV6-6 to TRBJ2-7; 8 bases align to TRBD1. V lost 0 bases to trimming and J lost 6 bases; unmatched junction nucleotides: 4. This CDR3 is built from 14 residues. Germline lookup yields CDR1 MNHNY and CDR2 SVGAGI (reference sequence). The chain's CDR3 is CASSYSDRVGEQYF. The DNA for the CDR3 is TGTGCCAGCAGTTACTCGGACAGGGTCGGCGAGCAGTACTTC.

This rearrangement joins TRBV20-1 to TRBJ2-3; 8 bases line up with TRBD2. The ends lost 1 base at V and 4 bases at J; junction bases unmatched: 7. The CDR3 contains 15 residues. The germline CDR1 and CDR2 sequences are DFQATT and SNEGSKA (reference sequence). The CDR3 DNA sequence: TGCAGTGCTAGAGCCAGCGGGAGCTCCGCAGATACGCAGTATTTT. This gives the protein CSARASGSSADTQYF.

In its sample, this clonotype was seen once. This chain joins TRBV20-1 and TRBJ2-7; 8 bases line up with TRBD1. Germline V lookup: CDR1 DFQATT, CDR2 SNEGSKA (reference sequence). Unmatched junction bases numbered 8, after V lost 4 bases and J lost 3 bases. The CDR3 runs to 14 residues. Here the CDR3 DNA reads TGCAGTGCTAAACCCGGGACAGGTGACTACGAGCAGTACTTC. Translating gives CSAKPGTGDYEQYF.

This clonotype was seen many times. The V call is TRBV27, the J call TRBJ2-3; TRBD1 aligns across 11 bases. Trimming cost V 5 bases and J 6 bases; bases outside gene matches: 4. Germline-derived CDR1 and CDR2 are MNHEY and SMNVEV (reference sequence). This CDR3 comprises 14 residues. The CDR3 loop is CASSRTGGQDTQYF. Written as DNA, the CDR3 is TGTGCCAGCAGTCGGACAGGGGGCCAGGATACGCAGTATTTT.

The CDR3 loop reads CASSQDMGETQYF. The CDR3 bases are TGCGCCAGCAGCCAAGACATGGGGGAGACCCAGTACTTC. This rearrangement joins TRBV4-1 to TRBJ2-5; D remains ambiguous. The CDR3 is 13 residues long. CDR1 is MGHRA, CDR2 YSYEKL, per germline. The V end was cut by 0 bases, the J end by 5 bases, with 7 bases between.

This clonotype has only a few counts. CDR3 sequence: CASSYSGQGEQFF. The CDR3 DNA reads TGTGCCAGCAGTTACTCGGGACAAGGGGAGCAGTTCTTC. This rearrangement joins TRBV6-2 or TRBV6-3 to TRBJ2-1; possibly TRBD1 for D (6 bases). Trimming took off 0 bases at V and 10 bases at J, with 10 bases between the two ends. CDR3 length: 13 residues. The V gene's germline CDR1 is MNHEY and CDR2 SVGEGT.

This clonotype occurred many times. The rearrangement links TRBV28 to TRBJ2-1, with TRBD2 matching over 7 bases. V dropped 11 bases and J dropped 4; count of bases not matched to a gene: 8. The CDR3 spans 13 residues. Germline V gene data show CDR1 as MDHEN and CDR2 as SYDVKM. This CDR3 is CASGEGIYNEQFF. The CDR3 DNA is TGTGCCTCTGGGGAGGGGATATACAATGAGCAGTTCTTC.

The chain links TRBV5-1 to TRBJ2-1, with D perhaps TRBD2 (6 bases). The germline V gene encodes CDR1 SGHRS and CDR2 YFSETQ. Deletions cut 7 bases from V and 1 base from J, with 12 bases between. CDR3 length: 14 residues. This CDR3 is CASFLGTSYNEQFF. CDR3 nucleotides: TGCGCCAGCTTCCTCGGGACTTCCTACAATGAGCAGTTCTTC.

This chain links TRBV6-1 with TRBJ2-7; D is unresolved. Trimming took off 0 bases at V and 7 bases at J, with 7 bases between the two ends. Germline values: CDR1 MNHNS, CDR2 SASEGT. The CDR3 extends over 12 amino acids. In DNA, the CDR3 is TGTGCCAGCAGTGAAGCGCTATTTGAGCAGTACTTC. Encoded protein: CASSEALFEQYF.

This clonotype was counted many times. This rearrangement joins TRBV3-1 to TRBJ2-7, with a possible D match to TRBD2 (5 bases). Trimming cost V 5 bases and J 6 bases, with 11 bases left between them. The germline V gene encodes CDR1 LGHDT and CDR2 YNNKEL (reference sequence). This CDR3 has 12 residues. CDR3 DNA: TGTGCCAGCAGCGAGAGGGCCGGCGAGCAGTACTTC. It translates to CASSERAGEQYF.

This clonotype was counted many times. The chain couples TRBV24-1 to TRBJ2-3; 7 bases fit TRBD1. The V gene's germline CDR1 is KGHDR and CDR2 SFDVKD. The CDR3 extends over 15 amino acids. Trimming at V came to 5 bases and at J to 0 bases, leaving 4 bases not matched to a gene. CDR3 bases: TGTGCCACCAGTGGGCAGGGGGAGAGCACAGATACGCAGTATTTT. Protein: CATSGQGESTDTQYF.

Points on this clonotype: A read error may explain this, as a much larger clone is one base away. The CDR3 loop reads CASSLLTGGNTGAFF. The CDR3 DNA reads TGTGCCAGCAGTTTATTGACAGGTGGGAACACTGGAGCTTTCTTT. The chain employs TRBV27 and TRBJ1-1; weak D call: TRBD1 (6 bases). Germline CDR1 and CDR2: MNHEY and SMNVEV (reference sequence). There are 15 residues in the CDR3.

The chain combines TRBV20-1 with TRBJ1-1, with 8 bases aligning to TRBD1. The ends lost 6 bases at V and 4 bases at J; junction bases unmatched: 10. CDR1 DFQATT and CDR2 SNEGSKA come from the germline V gene (reference sequence). This CDR3 contains 14 residues. CDR3 nucleotide sequence: TGCAGTGCAAGATGGACAGGGTTGGCCACTGAAGCTTTCTTT. Translating it yields CSARWTGLATEAFF.

This clonotype has a count of ten or more. V usage is TRBV6-1 and J usage is TRBJ2-7; 7 bases fit TRBD2. The CDR3 contains 14 residues. V was pared by 4 bases and J by 4 bases, with 7 bases of the junction left unmatched. In germline, CDR1 is MNHNS, CDR2 SASEGT. Written as DNA, the CDR3 is TGTGCCAGCAGTGTCGGGACTACCACATACGAGCAGTACTTC. Amino acids: CASSVGTTTYEQYF.